This T cell receptor beta chain was captured by sequencing in a study of cytotoxic CD8 clonotypes in ibrutinib-treated CLL. Overall study context: Researchers reported 11 relapsed/refractory and some 14 treatment-naive patients, about 17 of them IGHV unmutated. Study conclusions and caveats: Clonality, elevated at ibrutinib response, dropped back toward baseline at progression. Sustained-remission patients were sampled at one set of times and progressing patients at different ones.

Worth noting for this clone: Its target is not known.

Measured with immunoSEQ multiplex PCR; TCRdb has only the in-frame clones, and not every one. The sample carries a few hundred thousand clones, roughly 80% recorded once. J was trimmed by 6 bases and V by 3 bases; bases with no gene match: 9. This CDR3 comprises 16 residues. CDR1 and CDR2 from the germline V gene are SGHDN and FVKESK. The chain couples TRBV14 to TRBJ2-1, with 9 bases matching TRBD2. The TCR originated in a human donor with chronic lymphocytic leukemia. The source was PBMCs, collected before ibrutinib treatment. The CDR3 loop reads CASSQALAGGINEQFF. For the CDR3, the DNA is TGTGCCAGCAGCCAGGCCCTGGCGGGAGGGATCAATGAGCAGTTCTTC. Drawing the rest from reference TRBV14 and TRBJ2-1, the complete variable domain is EAGVTQFPSHSVIEKGQTVTLRCDPISGHDNLYWYRRVMGKEIKFLLHFVKESKQDESGMPNNRFLAERTGGTYSTLKVQPAELEDSGVYFCASSQALAGGINEQFFGPGTRLTVL.